The source of this T cell receptor beta chain is a study of vaccination and CD4 T cells after COVID-19. Study at large: In the control cultures, a CEFX pool, an HIV-1 Nef pool, or no peptide was supplied. Findings and limits, study-wide: Vaccine-specific clones numbering 304 of 307 showed spike mono-reactivity in convalescent patients.

The Oncomine TCR Beta short-read assay sequenced DNA from cultured CD4+ T cells. TCRdb re-derived calls from the PCR reads in MiXCR, one entry per CDR3 protein. The table has roughly 18,000 distinct CDR3 sequences, 44% seen once. As regards this clonotype: Its antigen is undetermined.

J lost 10 bases, V lost 3 bases, and 11 bases had no gene match. CDR3 length: 14 residues. Germline V CDR1 and CDR2: SNHLY, FYNNEI. The time point denotes: late sampling 161 to 241 days after vaccination in three convalescent patients. The treatment denotes: roughly ten-day PBMC culture with coronavirus spike peptide pools or control peptides (ViraFEST assay). The TCR originated in a human donor who had recovered from COVID-19. The J gene is TRBJ1-1, the V gene TRBV2, with TRBD1 matching 7 bases. The sequences come from CD4+ T cells from blood, cultured in vitro, collected about 7 months after SARS-CoV-2 vaccination. This CDR3 reads CASSEQGGDSVAFF. CDR3 coding DNA: TGTGCCAGCAGTGAGCAGGGGGGAGATTCCGTAGCTTTCTTT.